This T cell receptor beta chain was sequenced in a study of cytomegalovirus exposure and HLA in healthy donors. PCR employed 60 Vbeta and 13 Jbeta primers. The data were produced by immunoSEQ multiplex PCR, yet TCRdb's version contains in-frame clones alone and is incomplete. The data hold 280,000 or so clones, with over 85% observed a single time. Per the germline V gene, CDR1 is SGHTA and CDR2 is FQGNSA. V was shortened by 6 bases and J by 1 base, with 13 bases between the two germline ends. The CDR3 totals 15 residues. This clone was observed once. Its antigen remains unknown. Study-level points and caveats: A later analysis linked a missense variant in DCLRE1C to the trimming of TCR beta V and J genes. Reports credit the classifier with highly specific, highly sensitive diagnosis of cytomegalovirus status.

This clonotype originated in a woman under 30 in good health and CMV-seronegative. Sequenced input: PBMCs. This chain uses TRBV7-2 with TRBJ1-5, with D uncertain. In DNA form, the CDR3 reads TGTGCCAGCAGTCCCTGGGCCACAAGCAATCAGCCCCAGCATTTT. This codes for CASSPWATSNQPQHF.